These T cell receptor beta chains were read from a single sample in a study of blood T cell repertoires in COVID-19. Assay: immunoSEQ multiplex PCR; the TCRdb copy retains only in-frame clones and omits some. The table has roughly 150,000 clones, around 89% seen once. The specimen sequenced was peripheral blood. These receptors were obtained from a man in his 60s with active or convalescent COVID-19. CDR3s include the opening cysteine and the closing phenylalanine or tryptophan. The order of the fields is clone size, D gene, V gene, J gene, CDR3 DNA, CDR3 protein. D genes are given only for firm matches. The size of a clone is reported for some rows only, either as once, few or many, or as a class for expanded clones.

.	.	TRBV7-3	TRBJ2-1	TGTGCCAGCAGCGGAGTTTCCAATGAGCAGTTCTTC	CASSGVSNEQFF
.	TRBD2	TRBV28	TRBJ2-5	TGTGCCAGCAGTGTGACTAGCGGGGGGGCCAGGGAGACCCAGTACTTC	CASSVTSGGARETQYF
.	.	TRBV19	TRBJ1-1	TGTGCCAGTAGTATATTTAGGGGGACTGAAGCTTTCTTT	CASSIFRGTEAFF
once	TRBD1	TRBV7-6	TRBJ1-3	TGTGCCAGCAGCAGGGGGCTCGGAAGAGTCTCTGGAAACACCATATATTTT	CASSRGLGRVSGNTIYF
.	TRBD1	TRBV2	TRBJ1-1	TGTGCCAGCAGTGAGACAGGGGGGAGGACTGAAGCTTTCTTT	CASSETGGRTEAFF
.	TRBD2	TRBV5-1	TRBJ2-7	TGCGCCAGCAGCTTTAGCGGGACCGGCAGCTCCTACGAGCAGTACTTC	CASSFSGTGSSYEQYF
.	TRBD1	TRBV4-1	TRBJ2-2	TGCGCCAGCAGCTCCGGGACAGGGACCCTGGACACCGGGGAGCTGTTTTTT	CASSSGTGTLDTGELFF
.	TRBD1	TRBV5-5	TRBJ1-5	TGTGCCAGCAGCTCAGCCTCCGGGACAGGGGGCCAGCCCCAGCATTTT	CASSSASGTGGQPQHF
.	TRBD2	TRBV9	TRBJ2-1	TGTGCCCCCGGGGGGGAATGGACTAGCGGGCCCCTTTACAATGAGCAGTTCTTC	CAPGGEWTSGPLYNEQFF
.	TRBD1	TRBV24-1	TRBJ1-2	TGTGCCACCAGTGATTCGGGACAGGGATTCTATGGCTACACCTTC	CATSDSGQGFYGYTF
once	TRBD1	TRBV5-4	TRBJ2-6	TGTGCCAGCAGCTTACAGGGGGCGGGAGGGGCCAACGTCCTGACTTTC	CASSLQGAGGANVLTF
.	.	TRBV28	TRBJ1-2	TGTGCCAGCAGGTCACTCTATGGCTACACCTTC	CASRSLYGYTF
once	TRBD2	TRBV6-5	TRBJ2-7	TGTGCCAGCTACAAGAGCACGGAGGGCGGGAGACTTTACTTC	CASYKSTEGGRLYF
once	TRBD1	TRBV11-2	TRBJ2-7	TGTGCCAGCAGCTTCGGGACAGGGGTAACCTACGAGCAGTACTTC	CASSFGTGVTYEQYF
.	TRBD2	TRBV11-2	TRBJ2-1	TGTGCCAGCAGCGTCCGTTTGACTAGCGGGGGCTCCTACAATGAGCAGTTCTTC	CASSVRLTSGGSYNEQFF
.	.	TRBV3-1/TRBV3-2	TRBJ2-3	TGTGCCAGCAGCCAAGGTTTAATGTCTAGCGTGACAGATACGCAGTATTTT	CASSQGLMSSVTDTQYF
.	.	TRBV9	TRBJ2-1	TGTGCCAGCAGCCCCCAGCCCCCGGGGGGCGGGGACAATGAGCAGTTCTTC	CASSPQPPGGGDNEQFF
.	.	TRBV18	TRBJ2-7	TGTGCCAGCTCATCCAATGGCAGGGTCACGGACGAGCAGTACTTC	CASSSNGRVTDEQYF
.	TRBD1	TRBV25-1	TRBJ1-2	TGTGCCAGCAGTGAATCGGGGGGACAGGGGGCTTCGGGCTACACCTTC	CASSESGGQGASGYTF
.	.	TRBV6-2/TRBV6-3	TRBJ1-1	TGTGCCAGCAGTTACTCGAGGTCAGCCACTGAAGCTTTCTTT	CASSYSRSATEAFF